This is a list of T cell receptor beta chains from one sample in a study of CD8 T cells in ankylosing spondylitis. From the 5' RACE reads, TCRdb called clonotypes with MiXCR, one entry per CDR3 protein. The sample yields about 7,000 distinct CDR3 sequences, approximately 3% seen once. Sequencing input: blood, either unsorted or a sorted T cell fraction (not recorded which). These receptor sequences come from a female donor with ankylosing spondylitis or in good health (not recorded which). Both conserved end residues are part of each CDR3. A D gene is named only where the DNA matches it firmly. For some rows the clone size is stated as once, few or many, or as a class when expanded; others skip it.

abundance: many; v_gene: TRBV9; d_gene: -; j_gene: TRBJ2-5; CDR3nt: TGTGCCAGCAGCGTAGCTGGGGGTGGTAGAGAGACCCAGTACTTC; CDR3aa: CASSVAGGGRETQYF
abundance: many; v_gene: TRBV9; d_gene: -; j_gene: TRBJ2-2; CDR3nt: TGTGCCAGCAGCGGCTTGGGGGAGCTGTTTTTT; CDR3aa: CASSGLGELFF
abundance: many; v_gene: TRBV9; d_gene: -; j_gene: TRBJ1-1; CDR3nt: TGTGCCAGCAGCGAGACCTCAGGGGCTGAAGCTTTCTTT; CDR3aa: CASSETSGAEAFF
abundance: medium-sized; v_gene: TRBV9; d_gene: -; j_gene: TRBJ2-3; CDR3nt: TGTGCCAGCAGCGTCGAAACGGGGGCCAGCACAGATACGCAGTATTTT; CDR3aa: CASSVETGASTDTQYF
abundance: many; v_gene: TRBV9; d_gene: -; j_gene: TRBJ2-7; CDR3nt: TGTGCCAGCAGCGCAGAGGGGTTCGAGCAGTACTTC; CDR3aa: CASSAEGFEQYF
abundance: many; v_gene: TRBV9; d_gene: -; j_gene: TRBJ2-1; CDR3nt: TGTGCCAGCAGCGCGGTGGGGGGCAGCTCCTACAATGAGCAGTTCTTC; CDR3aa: CASSAVGGSSYNEQFF
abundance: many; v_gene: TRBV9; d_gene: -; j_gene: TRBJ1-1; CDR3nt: TGTGCCAGCAGCGTAGTGGGGGACGGAGCCCTTGAAGCTTTCTTT; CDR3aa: CASSVVGDGALEAFF
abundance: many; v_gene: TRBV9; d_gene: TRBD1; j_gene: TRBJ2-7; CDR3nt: TGTGCCAGCAGCGCCACAGGGACAGGGGATAGCGAGCAGTACTTC; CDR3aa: CASSATGTGDSEQYF
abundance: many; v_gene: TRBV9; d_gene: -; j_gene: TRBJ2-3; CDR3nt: TGTGCCAGCAGCGCCTTGAAAGCGGAAACTAGCACAGATACGCAGTATTTT; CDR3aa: CASSALKAETSTDTQYF
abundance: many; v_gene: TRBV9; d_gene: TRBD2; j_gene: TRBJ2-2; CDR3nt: TGTGCCAGCAGCGTAAGTTTAGCGGGGGGACCGAACACCGGGGAGCTGTTTTTT; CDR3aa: CASSVSLAGGPNTGELFF
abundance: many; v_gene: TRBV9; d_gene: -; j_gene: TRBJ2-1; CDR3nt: TGTGCCAGCAGCGCCGGGACTTCCTCCTACAATGAGCAGTTCTTC; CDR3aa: CASSAGTSSYNEQFF
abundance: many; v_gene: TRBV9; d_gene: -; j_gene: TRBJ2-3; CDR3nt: TGTGCCAGCAGCGTAAACAGGGTTGATACGCAGTATTTT; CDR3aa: CASSVNRVDTQYF
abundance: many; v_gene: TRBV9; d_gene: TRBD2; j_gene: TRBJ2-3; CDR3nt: TGTGCCAGCAGCGTAGAGGCTAGCGGGGTCACAGATACGCAGTATTTT; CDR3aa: CASSVEASGVTDTQYF
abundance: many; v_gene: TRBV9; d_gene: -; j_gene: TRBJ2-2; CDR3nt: TGTGCCAGCAGCGTAGAAGGCGGGGAGCTGTTTTTT; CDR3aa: CASSVEGGELFF
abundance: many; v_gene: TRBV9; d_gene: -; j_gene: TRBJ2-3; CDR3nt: TGTGCCAGCACAGAAGGAGGGTTCACAGATACGCAGTATTTT; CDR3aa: CASTEGGFTDTQYF
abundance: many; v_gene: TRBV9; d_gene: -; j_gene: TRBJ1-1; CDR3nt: TGTGCCAGCAGCCAGGGGCAGCCGAACACTGAAGCTTTCTTT; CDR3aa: CASSQGQPNTEAFF
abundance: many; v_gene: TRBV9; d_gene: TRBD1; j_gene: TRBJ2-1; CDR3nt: TGTGCCAGCAGCCTCGGGGGACAGGGGGCTTTGAATGAGCAGTTCTTC; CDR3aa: CASSLGGQGALNEQFF
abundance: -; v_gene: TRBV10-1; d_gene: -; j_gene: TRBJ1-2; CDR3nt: TGCGCCAGCAGCGTACGGGACTCCAGTGGCTACACCTTC; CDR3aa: CASSVRDSSGYTF
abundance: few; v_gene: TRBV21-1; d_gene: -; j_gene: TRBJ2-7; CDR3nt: TGTGCCAGCGTACTAGCGGGCCAGTCCCACGAGCAGTACTTC; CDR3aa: CASVLAGQSHEQYF
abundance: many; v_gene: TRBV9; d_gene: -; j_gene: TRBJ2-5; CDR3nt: TGTGCCAGCAGCGCAAACAGGGATCCCCCCCCCCAAGAGACCCAGTACTTC; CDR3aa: CASSANRDPPPQETQYF
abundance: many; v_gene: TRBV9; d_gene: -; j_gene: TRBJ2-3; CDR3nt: TGTGCCAGCAGGCATTCCGTCCGAGGGGCGTCAGATACGCAGTATTTT; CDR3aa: CASRHSVRGASDTQYF
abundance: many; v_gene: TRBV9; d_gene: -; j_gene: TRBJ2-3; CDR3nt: TGTGCCAGCGGGGAGTTAAATACGCAGTATTTT; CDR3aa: CASGELNTQYF
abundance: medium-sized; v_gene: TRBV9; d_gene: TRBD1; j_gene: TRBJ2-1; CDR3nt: TGTGCCAGCAGCGCCGGGACAGGAGGTCGGAATGAGCAGTTCTTC; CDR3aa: CASSAGTGGRNEQFF
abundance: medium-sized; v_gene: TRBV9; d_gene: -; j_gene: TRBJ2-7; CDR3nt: TGTGCCAGCAGCGGACCCCATAGCAGCGAGCAGTACTTC; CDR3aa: CASSGPHSSEQYF
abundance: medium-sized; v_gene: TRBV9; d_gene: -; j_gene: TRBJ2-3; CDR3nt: TGTGCCAGCAGCGTTAGGTCAGTTTCGACAGATACGCAGTATTTT; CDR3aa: CASSVRSVSTDTQYF
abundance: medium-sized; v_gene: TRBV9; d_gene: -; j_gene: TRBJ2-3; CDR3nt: TGTGCCAGCAGCGTCACCAACAGGGAAGATACGCAGTATTTT; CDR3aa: CASSVTNREDTQYF
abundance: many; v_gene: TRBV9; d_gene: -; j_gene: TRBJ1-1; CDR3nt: TGTGCCAGCAGCGTCGGGGCCGTCCGCCTACACACTGAAGCTTTCTTT; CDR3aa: CASSVGAVRLHTEAFF
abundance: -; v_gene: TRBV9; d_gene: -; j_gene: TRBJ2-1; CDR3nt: TGTGCCAGCAGCGTAGGTGGCTCTCCAGATATCAATGAGCAGTTCTTC; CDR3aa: CASSVGGSPDINEQFF
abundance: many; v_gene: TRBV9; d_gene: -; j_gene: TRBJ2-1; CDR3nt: TGTGCCAGCAGCGTAGCGGGATACGACAATGAGCAGTTCTTC; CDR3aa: CASSVAGYDNEQFF
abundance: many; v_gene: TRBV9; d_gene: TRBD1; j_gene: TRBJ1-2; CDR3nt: TGTGCCAGCAGCGGCGACAGGGGGCCTGCCTATGGCTACACCTTC; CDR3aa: CASSGDRGPAYGYTF
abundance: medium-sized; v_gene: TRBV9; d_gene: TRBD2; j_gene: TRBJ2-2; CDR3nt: TGTGCCAGCACTAGCGGGATGAACACCGGGGAGCTGTTTTTT; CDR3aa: CASTSGMNTGELFF
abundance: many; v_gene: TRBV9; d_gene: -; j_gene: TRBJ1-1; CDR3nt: TGTGCCAGCAGCAACGGGGGCGAGGGCACTGAAGCTTTCTTT; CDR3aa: CASSNGGEGTEAFF
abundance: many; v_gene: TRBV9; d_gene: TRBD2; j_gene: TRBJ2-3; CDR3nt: TGTGCCAGCAGCGAGAGCGGGGGGGTAGATACGCAGTATTTT; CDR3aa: CASSESGGVDTQYF
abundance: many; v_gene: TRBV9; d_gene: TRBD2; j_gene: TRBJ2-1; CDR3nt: TGTGCCAGCAGCGTAACCCCCTCTCGGGGGGAGGGGCAGTTCTTC; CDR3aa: CASSVTPSRGEGQFF
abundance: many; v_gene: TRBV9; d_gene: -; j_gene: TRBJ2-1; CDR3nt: TGTGCCAGCAGCGGAGAGGGGGGGGTCTACAATGAGCAGTTCTTC; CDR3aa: CASSGEGGVYNEQFF
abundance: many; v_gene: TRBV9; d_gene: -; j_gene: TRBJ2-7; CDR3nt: TGTGCCAGCAGCGTAGGGGGAAGTAGTGCCTCCTACGAGCAGTACTTC; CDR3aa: CASSVGGSSASYEQYF
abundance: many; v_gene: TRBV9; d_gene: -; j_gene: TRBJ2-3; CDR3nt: TGTGCCAGCAGCGTAGCTGTTACAGATACGCAGTATTTT; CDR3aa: CASSVAVTDTQYF
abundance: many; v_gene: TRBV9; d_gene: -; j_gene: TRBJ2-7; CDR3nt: TGTGCCAGCAGCGTAGCGGAGGGGCCCGAGCAGTACTTC; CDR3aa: CASSVAEGPEQYF
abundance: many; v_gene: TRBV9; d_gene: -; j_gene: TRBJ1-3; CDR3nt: TGTGCCAGCAGGGGTGGAAACACCATATATTTT; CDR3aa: CASRGGNTIYF
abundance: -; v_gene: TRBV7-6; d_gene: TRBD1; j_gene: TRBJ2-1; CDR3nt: TGTGCCAGCAGCTTGCAGGGACAGGCAAGCTCCTACAATGAGCAGTTCTTC; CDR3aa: CASSLQGQASSYNEQFF
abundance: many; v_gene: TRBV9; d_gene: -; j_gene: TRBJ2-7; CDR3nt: TGTGCCAGCAGCGTAGCGTCCCAGGCGGGGTTATACGAGCAGTACTTC; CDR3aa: CASSVASQAGLYEQYF
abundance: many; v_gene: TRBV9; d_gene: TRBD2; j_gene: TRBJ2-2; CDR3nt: TGTGCCAGCAGCGCGGGGGGACCCGGGGAGCTGTTTTTT; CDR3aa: CASSAGGPGELFF
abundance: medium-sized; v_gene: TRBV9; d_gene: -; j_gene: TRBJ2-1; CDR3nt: TGTGCCAGCAGCGTAGATCCCTTGGCCTACAATGAGCAGTTCTTC; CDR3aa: CASSVDPLAYNEQFF
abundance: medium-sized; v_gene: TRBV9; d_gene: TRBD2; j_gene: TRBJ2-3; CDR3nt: TGTGCCAGCAGACCTAGCGGGAGGACCTATAGCACAGATACGCAGTATTTT; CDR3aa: CASRPSGRTYSTDTQYF
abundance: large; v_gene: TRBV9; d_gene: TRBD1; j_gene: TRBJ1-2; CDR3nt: TGTGCCAGCAGCGATGGGGGGACAGGGGAGTTTAGAAACTATGGCTACACCTTC; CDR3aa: CASSDGGTGEFRNYGYTF
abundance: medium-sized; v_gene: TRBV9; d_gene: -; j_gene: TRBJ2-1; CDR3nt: TGTGCCAGCAGCGTAATCGCCGATGGGGATGAGCAGTTCTTC; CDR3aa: CASSVIADGDEQFF
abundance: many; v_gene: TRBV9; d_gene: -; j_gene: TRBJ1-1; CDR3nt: TGTGCCAGCAGCCCGCAAAACCCGACAGGCTCGAACACTGAAGCTTTCTTT; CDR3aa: CASSPQNPTGSNTEAFF
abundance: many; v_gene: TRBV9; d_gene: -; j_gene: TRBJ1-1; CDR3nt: TGTGCCAGCAGCGTAGATGACGTGAACACTGAAGCTTTCTTT; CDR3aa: CASSVDDVNTEAFF
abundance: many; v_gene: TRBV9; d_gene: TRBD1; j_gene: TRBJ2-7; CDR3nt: TGTGCCAGCAGCGCCGTGGGACAGGCAGGATACGAGCAGTACTTC; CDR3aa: CASSAVGQAGYEQYF
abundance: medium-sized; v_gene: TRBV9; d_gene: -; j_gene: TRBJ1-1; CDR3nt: TGTGCCAGCAGCGTAGCGGGGGAGAACACTGAAGCTTTCTTT; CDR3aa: CASSVAGENTEAFF
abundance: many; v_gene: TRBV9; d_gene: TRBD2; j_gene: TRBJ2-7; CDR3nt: TGTGCCAGCAGCTCCCACCTAGCGGGGCGGTTCTACGAGCAGTACTTC; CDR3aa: CASSSHLAGRFYEQYF
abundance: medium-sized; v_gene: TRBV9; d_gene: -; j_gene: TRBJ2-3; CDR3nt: TGTGCCAGCAGCGTGAGCGGGACAAACACAGATACGCAGTATTTT; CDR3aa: CASSVSGTNTDTQYF
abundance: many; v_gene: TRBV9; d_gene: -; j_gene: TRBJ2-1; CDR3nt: TGTGCCAGCAGCGAGGCGGGGGCCTCCTACAATGAGCAGTTCTTC; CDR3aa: CASSEAGASYNEQFF
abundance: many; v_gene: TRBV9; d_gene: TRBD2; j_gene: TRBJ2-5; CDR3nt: TGTGCCAGCAGCTCCTCTTCTACTAGCGGAAAGTACTTC; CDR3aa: CASSSSSTSGKYF
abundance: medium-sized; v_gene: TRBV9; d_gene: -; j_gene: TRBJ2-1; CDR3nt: TGTGCCAGCACTCCGGGGAGGACCAACAATGAGCAGTTCTTC; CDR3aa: CASTPGRTNNEQFF
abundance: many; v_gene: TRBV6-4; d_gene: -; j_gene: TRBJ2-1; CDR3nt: TGTGCCAGCAGTGACCCATCGCCGGGGGCGAGTGAGCAGTTCTTC; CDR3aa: CASSDPSPGASEQFF
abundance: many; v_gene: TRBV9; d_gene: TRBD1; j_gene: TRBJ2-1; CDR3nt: TGTGCCAGCAGCGCCGAGGGGACAGGGACCAATGAGCAGTTCTTC; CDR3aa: CASSAEGTGTNEQFF